The 23 T cell receptor beta chains listed next were all sequenced from one sample in a study of shared clonotypes between healthy human individuals. Repertoires were generated with immunoSEQ multiplex PCR, while TCRdb's copy carries only in-frame clones and drops some. In the table there are some 2,500,000 clones, 92% of which are singletons. Sequencing used naive CD4+ T cells from PBMCs. Subset given: CD45RA+ positively selected. These receptors all stem from a young man in good health. Some clones in this sample may be carry-over from other donors' samples.

V gene TRBV29-1 combines with J gene TRBJ2-1; possible D gene TRBD2, 5 bases. CDR1 and CDR2 from the germline V gene are SQVTM and ANQGSEA. This CDR3 region has 12 residues. V lost 7 bases, J lost 8 bases, and 15 bases lay in between. This CDR3 reads CSASGPRDEQFF. The CDR3 DNA reads as TGCAGCGCTTCAGGACCGCGGGATGAGCAGTTCTTC.

This clone was picked up a small number of times. V and J are TRBV5-4 and TRBJ2-7; D is ambiguous. Germline CDR1 and CDR2: SGHNT and YYREEE (reference sequence). V dropped 4 bases and J dropped 3 bases, with 14 bases sitting between them. The CDR3 spans 14 residues. CDR3 nucleotide sequence: TGTGCCAGCAGCCCAAGGACGGATTACTACGAGCAGTACTTC. This codes for CASSPRTDYYEQYF.

The chain recombines TRBV19 with TRBJ2-1, with 10 positions matching TRBD2. Germline CDR1 reads LNHDA; CDR2 reads SQIVND (reference sequence). V lost 3 bases and J lost 9; bases outside the gene matches: 8. The CDR3 loop spans 15 amino acids. The CDR3 DNA reads as TGTGCCAGTAGTATTATTAGCGGGAGGTTTGGTGAGCAGTTCTTC. Amino acid sequence: CASSIISGRFGEQFF.

As regards this clone: Additional DNA sequences in this sample encode the identical CDR3. The genes are TRBV28 and TRBJ1-5; perhaps TRBD1 as D (5 bases). Trimming removed 8 bases from V and 4 bases from J, with 12 bases in between. The CDR3 has 13 residues. Germline assignment: CDR1 MDHEN and CDR2 SYDVKM. CDR3 DNA: TGTGCCAGCCGCCGGGACGGTAATCAGCCCCAGCATTTT. This sequence encodes CASRRDGNQPQHF.

This clone appeared a few times. The chain couples TRBV5-1 to TRBJ2-7, with a tentative D call TRBD1 (6 bases). Per the germline V gene, CDR1 is SGHRS and CDR2 is YFSETQ. Deletions cut 4 bases from V and 5 bases from J, with 16 bases between. This CDR3 comprises 14 residues. As DNA, the CDR3 is TGCGCCAGCAGCAGACTGGGGGCTAAAGACGAGCAGTACTTC. Translating it yields CASSRLGAKDEQYF.

The chain combines TRBV27 with TRBJ2-1; weak D call: TRBD2 (5 bases). Looked up from germline, CDR1 is MNHEY and CDR2 is SMNVEV (reference sequence). Deletions cut 4 bases from V and 0 bases from J, with 10 bases between. The CDR3 sequence is 15 residues long. DNA for the CDR3: TGTGCCAGCAGTTCAGCGGCAAGCTCCTACAATGAGCAGTTCTTC. This translates into CASSSAASSYNEQFF.

This rearrangement joins TRBV9 to TRBJ1-3; TRBD1 matches 7 bases. V lost 4 bases, J lost 3 bases, and 4 bases stayed unmatched. Per the germline V gene, CDR1 is SGDLS and CDR2 is YYNGEE. The CDR3 sequence is 14 residues long. For the CDR3, the DNA is TGTGCCAGCAGCCCACAGGGGTATGGAAACACCATATATTTT. Its protein is CASSPQGYGNTIYF.

This sequence joins TRBV6-4 and TRBJ2-2; D is unresolved. Germline lookup yields CDR1 MRHNA and CDR2 SNTAGT. V lost 3 bases and J 4 bases, leaving 9 bases between the germline ends. There are 14 residues in the CDR3. The CDR3 DNA reads TGTGCCAGCAGTGAAACATGGAGCACCGGGGAGCTGTTTTTT. Its protein product is CASSETWSTGELFF.

This clone was seen only once. The J gene is TRBJ1-1, the V gene TRBV30; 8 nucleotides line up with TRBD1. Germline V gene data show CDR1 as GTSNPN and CDR2 as SVGIG (reference sequence). J was trimmed by 4 bases and V by 4 bases; bases with no gene match: 8. CDR3 size: 14 residues. The CDR3 region is CAWIGQGWGTEAFF. The CDR3 coding sequence is TGTGCCTGGATTGGACAGGGTTGGGGCACTGAAGCTTTCTTT.

The chain combines TRBV15 with TRBJ2-4, with D perhaps matching TRBD2 (6 bases). Trimming took 3 bases from V and 0 from J, leaving 15 bases between them. Germline CDR1 is LNHNV and CDR2 is YYDKDF (reference sequence). The CDR3 has 17 residues. CDR3 coding DNA: TGTGCCACCAGCAGCTCGACGGCGGGGTTAGCCAAAAACATTCAGTACTTC. Encoded protein: CATSSSTAGLAKNIQYF.

CDR3 in amino acids: CASSPVGWGEKLFF. The CDR3 DNA sequence: TGTGCCAGCAGCCCAGTGGGGTGGGGGGAAAAACTGTTTTTT. The rearrangement joins TRBV11-2 to TRBJ1-4, with D tentatively TRBD1 (5 bases). CDR3 length: 14 amino acids. Germline V CDR1 and CDR2: SGHAT, FQNNGV. V lost 5 bases to trimming and J lost 8 bases, with 15 bases between them.

This sequence joins TRBV7-6 and TRBJ2-5; perhaps D is TRBD1 or TRBD2 (6 bases each). Trimming shortened V by 4 bases and J by 1 base, and 13 bases separated the two germline ends. CDR1 is SGHVS and CDR2 is FNYEAQ in the germline V gene. This CDR3 region has 15 residues. DNA for the CDR3: TGTGCCAGCAGCTGGGGGGCATTCATCCAAGAGACCCAGTACTTC. This codes for CASSWGAFIQETQYF.

The chain recombines TRBV6-6 with TRBJ1-5; D not certain. Germline CDR1 MNHNY, CDR2 SVGAGI (reference sequence). CDR3 length equals 14 residues. V was cut by 8 bases and J by 2 bases, with 13 bases left in between. CDR3 loop: CASLGPKGNQPQHF. CDR3 nucleotides: TGTGCCAGCCTCGGACCGAAGGGCAATCAGCCCCAGCATTTT.

The CDR3 DNA sequence: TGTGCCAGTAGTATAGGGACTAGCGGGAGGAGCTCCTACAATGAGCAGTTCTTC. Protein: CASSIGTSGRSSYNEQFF. The chain uses TRBV19 and TRBJ2-1, with TRBD2 identical over 14 bases. The length of the CDR3 is 18 residues. Germline-derived CDR1 and CDR2 are LNHDA and SQIVND (reference sequence). The junction had 2 bases not matched to a gene; V was cut back by 1 base and J by 0 bases.

This chain joins TRBV11-3 and TRBJ2-2; 8 bases map to TRBD1. V lost 3 bases and J lost 1; bases outside the gene matches: 7. The CDR3 length is 17 residues. Looked up from germline, CDR1 is SGHNT and CDR2 is YENEEA. DNA for the CDR3: TGTGCCAGCAGCTTGGGGGTTGGGACAGGGAACACCGGGGAGCTGTTTTTT. As protein: CASSLGVGTGNTGELFF.

The chain employs TRBV6-5 and TRBJ2-7; TRBD1 matches at 7 bases. Germline values: CDR1 MNHEY, CDR2 SVGAGI. This CDR3 is built from 15 residues. The ends lost 5 bases at V and 1 base at J; junction bases unmatched: 8. CDR3 sequence reads: CASSRDRVLSYEQYF. CDR3 sequence (DNA): TGTGCCAGCAGTCGAGACAGGGTGCTATCCTACGAGCAGTACTTC.

The V gene is TRBV5-6, the J gene TRBJ2-4; D is ambiguous. V was cut by 2 bases and J by 0 bases, with 3 bases left in between. CDR1 is SGHDT, CDR2 YYEEEE, per germline. CDR3 size: 13 residues. The DNA for the CDR3 is TGTGCCAGCAGCTTTACAGCCAAAAACATTCAGTACTTC. Amino acids: CASSFTAKNIQYF.

J is TRBJ2-3 and V is TRBV12-5; D ambiguous. Trimming removed 3 bases from V and 2 bases from J, with 6 bases in between. CDR3 length equals 13 residues. The germline V gene encodes CDR1 LGHNT and CDR2 FRNRAP. The CDR3 DNA reads as TGTGCTAGTGGTTTAACAGACACAGATACGCAGTATTTT. This gives the protein CASGLTDTDTQYF.

This clone was detected once. The chain combines TRBV5-1 with TRBJ1-5; 7 bases line up with TRBD1. With V trimmed by 4 bases and J by 4 bases, 8 bases remained unmatched. This CDR3 has 15 residues. Per the germline V gene, CDR1 is SGHRS and CDR2 is YFSETQ. In nucleotides, the CDR3 is TGCGCCAGCAGCAAAGAAGGACAGGAAAATCAGCCCCAGCATTTT. Its protein product is CASSKEGQENQPQHF.

The V and J genes are TRBV7-2 and TRBJ2-2; D unresolved. Germline CDR1 reads SGHTA; CDR2 reads FQGNSA. The length of the CDR3 is 15 residues. V lost 5 bases, J lost 0 bases, and 10 bases lay in between. CDR3 sequence reads: CASSQLAANTGELFF. The CDR3, as DNA: TGTGCCAGCAGCCAATTAGCAGCGAACACCGGGGAGCTGTTTTTT.

This chain uses TRBV19 with TRBJ2-3; 7 nucleotides line up with TRBD2. The junction had 6 bases not matched to a gene; V was cut back by 3 bases and J by 0 bases. Germline loops: CDR1 LNHDA, CDR2 SQIVND (reference sequence). CDR3 length: 16 amino acids. CDR3 nucleotide sequence: TGTGCCAGTAGTATTCAACTAGCGCCTAGCACAGATACGCAGTATTTT. Translating it yields CASSIQLAPSTDTQYF.

This sequence joins TRBV7-2 and TRBJ1-2, with 7 bases aligning to TRBD1. CDR3 length: 17 residues. In germline, CDR1 is SGHTA, CDR2 FQGNSA. V lost 4 bases, J lost 4 bases, and 15 bases stayed unmatched. The CDR3 nucleotides read TGTGCCAGCAGCTATCGACAGGGAAGGAGGGTGCGCTATGGCTACACCTTC. Amino acids: CASSYRQGRRVRYGYTF.

The chain couples TRBV7-9 to TRBJ2-5; 10 bases match TRBD1. Losses at the gene ends were 5 bases for V and 4 bases for J; bases not matched to a gene: 7. CDR3 size: 15 residues. Per the germline V gene, CDR1 is SEHNR and CDR2 is FQNEAQ (reference sequence). This chain's CDR3 is CASSLYRTGGETQYF. The CDR3 nucleotides are TGTGCCAGCAGCCTGTACCGGACAGGGGGAGAGACCCAGTACTTC.